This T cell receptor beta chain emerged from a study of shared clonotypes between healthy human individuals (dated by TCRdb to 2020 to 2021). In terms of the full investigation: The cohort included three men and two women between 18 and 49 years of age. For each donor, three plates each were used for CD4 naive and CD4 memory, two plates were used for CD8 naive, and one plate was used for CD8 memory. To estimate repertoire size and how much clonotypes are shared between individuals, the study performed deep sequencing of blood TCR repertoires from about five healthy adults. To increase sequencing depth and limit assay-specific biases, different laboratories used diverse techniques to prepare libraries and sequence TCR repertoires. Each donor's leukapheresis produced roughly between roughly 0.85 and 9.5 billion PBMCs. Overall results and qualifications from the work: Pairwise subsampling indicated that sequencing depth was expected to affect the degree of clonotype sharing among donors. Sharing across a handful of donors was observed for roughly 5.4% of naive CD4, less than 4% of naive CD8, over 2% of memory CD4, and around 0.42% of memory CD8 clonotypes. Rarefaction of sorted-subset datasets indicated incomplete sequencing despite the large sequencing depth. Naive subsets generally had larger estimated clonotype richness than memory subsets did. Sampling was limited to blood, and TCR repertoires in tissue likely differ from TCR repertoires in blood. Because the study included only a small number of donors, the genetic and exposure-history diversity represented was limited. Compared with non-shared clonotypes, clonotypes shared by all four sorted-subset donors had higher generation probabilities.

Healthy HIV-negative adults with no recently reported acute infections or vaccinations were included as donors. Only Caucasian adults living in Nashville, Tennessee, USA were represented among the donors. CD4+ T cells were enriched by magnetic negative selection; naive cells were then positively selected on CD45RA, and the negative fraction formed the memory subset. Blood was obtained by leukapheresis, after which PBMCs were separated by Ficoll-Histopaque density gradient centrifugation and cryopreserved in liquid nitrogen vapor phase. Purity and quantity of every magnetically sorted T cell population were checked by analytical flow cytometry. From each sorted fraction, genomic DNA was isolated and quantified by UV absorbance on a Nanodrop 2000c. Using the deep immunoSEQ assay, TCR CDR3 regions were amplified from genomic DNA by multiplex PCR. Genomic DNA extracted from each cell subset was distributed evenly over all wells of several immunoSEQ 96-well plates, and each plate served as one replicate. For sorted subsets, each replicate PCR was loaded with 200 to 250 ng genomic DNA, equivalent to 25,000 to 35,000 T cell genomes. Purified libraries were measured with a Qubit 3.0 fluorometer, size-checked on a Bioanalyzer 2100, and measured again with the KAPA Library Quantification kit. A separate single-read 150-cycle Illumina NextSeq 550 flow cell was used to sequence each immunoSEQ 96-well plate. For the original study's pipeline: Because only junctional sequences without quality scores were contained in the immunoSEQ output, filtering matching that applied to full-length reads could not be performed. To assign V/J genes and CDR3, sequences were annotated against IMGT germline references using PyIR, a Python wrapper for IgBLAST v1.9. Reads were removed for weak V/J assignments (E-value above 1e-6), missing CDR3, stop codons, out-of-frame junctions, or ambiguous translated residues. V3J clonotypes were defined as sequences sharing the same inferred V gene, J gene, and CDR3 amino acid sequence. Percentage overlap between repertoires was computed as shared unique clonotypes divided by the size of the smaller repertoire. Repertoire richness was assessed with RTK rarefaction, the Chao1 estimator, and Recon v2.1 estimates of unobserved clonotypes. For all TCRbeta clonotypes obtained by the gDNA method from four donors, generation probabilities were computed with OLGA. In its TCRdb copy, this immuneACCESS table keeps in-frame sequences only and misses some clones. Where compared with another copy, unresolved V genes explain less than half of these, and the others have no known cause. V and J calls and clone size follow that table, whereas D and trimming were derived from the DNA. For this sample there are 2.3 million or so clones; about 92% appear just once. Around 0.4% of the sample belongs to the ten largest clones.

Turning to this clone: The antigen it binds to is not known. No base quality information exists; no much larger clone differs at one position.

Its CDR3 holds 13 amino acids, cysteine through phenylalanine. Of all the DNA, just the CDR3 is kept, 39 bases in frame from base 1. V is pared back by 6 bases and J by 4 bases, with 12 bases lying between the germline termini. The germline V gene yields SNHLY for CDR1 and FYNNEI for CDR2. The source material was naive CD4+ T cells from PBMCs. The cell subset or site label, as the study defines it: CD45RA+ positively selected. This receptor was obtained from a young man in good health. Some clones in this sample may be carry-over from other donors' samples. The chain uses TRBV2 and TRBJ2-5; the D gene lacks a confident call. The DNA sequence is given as TGTGCCAGCAGCGTTGAGACCGGAGAGACCCAGTACTTC. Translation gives CASSVETGETQYF.